This is a list of T cell receptor beta chains from one sample in a study of blood T cell repertoires in COVID-19. Repertoires were generated with immunoSEQ multiplex PCR, while TCRdb's copy carries only in-frame clones and drops some. The sample records over 200,000 clones, 85% being singletons. The material sequenced was PBMCs or T cells enriched from blood (not recorded which). The receptors derive from a middle-aged man who had recovered from COVID-19. CDR3s include the opening cysteine and the closing phenylalanine or tryptophan. The order of the fields is J gene, V gene, CDR3 protein.

TRBJ2-1,TRBV19,CASSISRLGPSSSSYNEQFF
TRBJ2-6,TRBV7-6,CASSLGPGANVLTF
TRBJ2-7,TRBV10-1,CASRRQSLFYEQYF
TRBJ2-2,TRBV7-3,CASSPREAGELFF
TRBJ2-6,TRBV19,CASSISGAGANVLTF
TRBJ2-7,TRBV19,CASSTRGEQYF
TRBJ2-7,TRBV6-1,CASSEALVGGQYEQYF
TRBJ2-1,TRBV15,CATSRDTSTRLYNEQFF
TRBJ1-2,TRBV25-1,CASTGSGGLYGYTF
TRBJ2-7,TRBV5-6,CASSGVAGGAHYEQYF
TRBJ1-1,TRBV20-1,CSAGATGEAFF
TRBJ1-2,TRBV28,CASSRYVRGGNYGYTF
TRBJ2-7,TRBV4-2,CASSATGTPYEQYF
TRBJ1-1,TRBV6-5,CASRSDRGRTEAFF
TRBJ1-1,TRBV7-3,CASSLQKTGTEAFF
TRBJ2-7,TRBV4-3,CASSQDWGSEPYEQYF
TRBJ1-1,TRBV9,CASSATGSMTEAFF
TRBJ1-6,TRBV6-5,CASRGGAGTLHF
TRBJ2-5,TRBV5-1,CASSSGQGGETQYF
TRBJ2-2,TRBV7-3,CASSPGHRTGELFF
TRBJ1-2,TRBV27,CASSFGPQMGYTF
TRBJ1-5,TRBV27,CATGGNQPQHF
TRBJ2-3,TRBV7-3,CASSFSGDTQYF
TRBJ2-5,TRBV7-2,CASSFELTSGKETQYF
TRBJ2-7,TRBV9,CASSVGTVSYEQYF
TRBJ2-7,TRBV12-3/TRBV12-4,CASSFAYEQYF
TRBJ1-1,TRBV7-9,CASSLGGAPTEAFF
TRBJ2-7,TRBV12-3/TRBV12-4,CASSSGTHGQYF
TRBJ2-7,TRBV19,CASSIADSSYEQYF
TRBJ1-1,TRBV9,CASRGGEDTEAFF
TRBJ2-3,TRBV3-1/TRBV3-2,CASSGGLGTDTQYF
TRBJ2-1,TRBV7-2,CASSFLRSHEQFF
TRBJ2-1,TRBV9,CASSPASGSYHEQFF
TRBJ2-1,TRBV15,CATSRGGGVVWNEQFF
TRBJ1-2,TRBV7-2,CATKPGFREAGSYTF
TRBJ2-6,TRBV5-1,CATYRGTGANVLTF
TRBJ2-1,TRBV7-2,CASSSLRERANEQFF
TRBJ2-7,TRBV4-2,CASSQEGLAGALEQYF
TRBJ1-2,TRBV6-1,CASSDRQGDNYGYTF
TRBJ2-1,TRBV3-1/TRBV3-2,CASSQVPGLAGGLSYNEQFF
TRBJ2-7,TRBV30,CAWRGLAGALSYEQYF
TRBJ1-3,TRBV18,CASSPQRQANSGNTIYF
TRBJ2-7,TRBV9,CASSPGLGYEQYF
TRBJ2-7,TRBV13,CASSKDRGEQYF
TRBJ2-7,TRBV2,CASSHLAGAWEQYF
TRBJ1-1,TRBV18,CASSTTALNTEAFF
TRBJ2-3,TRBV24-1,CATSDYSTRTDTQYF
TRBJ2-7,TRBV4-3,CASSQGAVSSYEQYF
TRBJ2-5,TRBV10-3,CAISRERTSGRETQYF